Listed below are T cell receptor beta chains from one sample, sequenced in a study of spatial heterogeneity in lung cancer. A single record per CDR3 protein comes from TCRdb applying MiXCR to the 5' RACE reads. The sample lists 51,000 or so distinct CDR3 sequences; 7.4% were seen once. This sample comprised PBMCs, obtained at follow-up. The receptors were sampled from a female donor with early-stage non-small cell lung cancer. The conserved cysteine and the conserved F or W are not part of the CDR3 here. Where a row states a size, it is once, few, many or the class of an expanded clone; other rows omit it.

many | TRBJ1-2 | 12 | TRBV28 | ASSPMGMRSGYT
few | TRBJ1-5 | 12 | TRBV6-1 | ATYRQGRNQPQH
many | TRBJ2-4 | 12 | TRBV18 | ASSRAEGKNIQY
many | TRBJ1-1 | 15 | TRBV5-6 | ASSFARWTGLSTEAF
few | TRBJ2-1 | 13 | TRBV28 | ASKGRGALKLEQF
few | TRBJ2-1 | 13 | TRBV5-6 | ASSNRLAGYNEQF
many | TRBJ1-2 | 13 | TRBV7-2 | ASSRTGTGLLGYT
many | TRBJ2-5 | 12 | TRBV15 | ATSRDRVQETQY
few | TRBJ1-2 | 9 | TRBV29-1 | SVALQAGYT
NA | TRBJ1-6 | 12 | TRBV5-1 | ASSLEGLGSPLH